This T cell receptor beta chain was obtained from a study of blood T cells in healthy people across ages. The study's findings and limits: The study found more naive CD4+ cells and higher diversity in long-lived than aged donors.

Germline V gene lookup returns CDR1 KGHSH and CDR2 LQKENI. The V end lost 3 bases, the J end lost 4 bases, and 13 bases lay between the germline ends. This CDR3 has 14 residues. This clonotype was seen only a few times. Its antigen remains unknown. A J-beta primer mix and a sample-barcoded 5' primer were used in a second PCR of roughly 6 to 11 cycles. TCRdb processed the 5' RACE reads anew with MiXCR; each CDR3 protein has one entry. The sample holds roughly 800,000 distinct CDR3 sequences; around a quarter are singletons and the top ten take 9.4%. Another study also made use of these data, one on T cells of mothers and their children. That study adds: Material was donated by three healthy Caucasian mothers and their six children.

The chain combines TRBV18 with TRBJ2-7, with D perhaps given as TRBD1 or TRBD2 (5 bases each). The material sequenced was blood. This sequence originates from a boy younger than 18 in good health. For the CDR3, the DNA is TGTGCCAGCTCACCGGGACCACCTCCGTACGAGCAGTACTTC. Residues: CASSPGPPPYEQYF.